This T cell receptor (beta chain) came from a study of cytomegalovirus exposure and HLA in healthy donors. Study findings and constraints: In vitro experiments confirmed that a few CMV-associated chains were specific for CMV antigens. A later analysis reportedly identified an Asian-associated ancestry cluster as carrying fewer N-insertions than the roughly 600-donor mean. In a later analysis, TCR beta V- and J-gene trimming was associated with a missense DCLRE1C variant.

The donors, nominally healthy at sampling, likely had unrecorded immune exposures. Germline assignment: CDR1 PRHDT and CDR2 FYEKMQ (reference sequence). This CDR3 is built from 18 residues. J was trimmed by 7 bases and V by 5 bases; bases with no gene match: 17. The primer mix had 60 Vbeta and 13 Jbeta primers. Sequencing used immunoSEQ multiplex PCR; TCRdb keeps in-frame clones, though not all of them. This listing includes just over 200,000 clones. Comments on this clone: Antigen specificity is unknown.

The genes are TRBV13 and TRBJ2-1; 10 bases are a match to TRBD2. The clonotype was recovered from a girl aged 2 to 9 in good health and CMV-seropositive. The sample comprised PBMCs. CDR3 in amino acids: CASSLFLLSSGSPNEQFF. The CDR3 DNA is TGTGCCAGCAGCCTCTTCTTGCTTTCTAGCGGGAGTCCGAATGAGCAGTTCTTC.